Below, 28 T cell receptor beta chains from the same sample are listed, as sequenced in a study of T cells in Graves' hyperthyroidism and ophthalmopathy. Amplification yielded TCR beta CDR3 regions, with RNA transcripts as the source. HTBI primers were used for first-round RT-PCR of the TCR CDR3. TCRdb called the multiplex PCR reads again in MiXCR, with one record for every CDR3 protein. The data contain 350,000 or so distinct CDR3 sequences, about a sixth of them singletons. The specimen sequenced was blood. The receptors shown here come from a woman in her twenties or thirties with Graves' hyperthyroidism that later progressed to Graves' ophthalmopathy.

This clonotype was seen repeatedly, ten times or more. The V call is TRBV10-2, the J call TRBJ2-2; possibly TRBD2 for D (7 bases). Germline-derived CDR1 and CDR2 are WSHSY and SAAADI. The CDR3 is 16 amino acids. Trimming shortened V by 3 bases and J by 4 bases, and 15 bases separated the two germline ends. Here the CDR3 DNA reads TGCGCCAGCAGTGAAGGGGGGCTAGCGGTCACCGGGGAGCTGTTTTTT. The encoded protein is CASSEGGLAVTGELFF.

The table lists this clonotype with a few counts. This chain links TRBV5-4 with TRBJ2-5; D uncertain. Per the germline V gene, CDR1 is SGHNT and CDR2 is YYREEE (reference sequence). The CDR3 loop spans 15 amino acids. The germline V and J ends were trimmed by 4 bases and 2 bases, with 15 bases remaining between them. The CDR3 nucleotides are TGTGCCAGCAGCCATCGGCGAAACGATCAAGAGACCCAGTACTTC. It is translated as CASSHRRNDQETQYF.

This chain's CDR3 is CASSPPGQWGNQPQHF. The CDR3 DNA is TGTGCCAGCAGTCCTCCGGGACAGTGGGGCAATCAGCCCCAGCATTTT. The gene calls are TRBV28 and TRBJ1-5; 7 positions match TRBD1. The germline V gene encodes CDR1 MDHEN and CDR2 SYDVKM. This CDR3 has 16 amino acids. V lost 5 bases, J lost 2 bases, and 9 bases stayed unmatched.

This clonotype has ten or more counts. The chain recombines TRBV7-3 with TRBJ2-3; D remains unclear. Germline V gene sequence: CDR1 SGHTA, CDR2 FQGTGA. Trimming shortened V by 5 bases and J by 2 bases, and 14 bases separated the two germline ends. The CDR3 is 15 amino acids. This CDR3 reads CASSIKNPHTDTQYF. The CDR3 DNA is TGTGCCAGCAGCATAAAAAACCCACACACAGATACGCAGTATTTT.

The J gene is TRBJ2-3, the V gene TRBV6-1, with D perhaps assigned TRBD1 or TRBD2 (5 bases each). The length of the CDR3 is 17 residues. Germline loops: CDR1 MNHNS, CDR2 SASEGT. Trimming left V 4 bases short and J 1 base short, with 18 bases between. The CDR3 sequence is CASSVLWSLGGTDTQYF. The CDR3 DNA reads as TGTGCCAGCAGTGTATTATGGTCCCTGGGGGGCACAGATACGCAGTATTTT.

This clonotype was recorded many times. V gene TRBV12-3 or TRBV12-4 combines with J gene TRBJ1-1; unclear D gene. V lost 5 bases, J lost 1 base, and 11 bases lay in between. This CDR3 spans 14 amino acids. For the CDR3, the DNA is TGTGCCAGCAGTAGGACCGCTGGGAACACTGAAGCTTTCTTT. It specifies CASSRTAGNTEAFF.

The chain has TRBV19 and TRBJ1-2, with TRBD1 matching over 8 bases. The length of the CDR3 is 15 residues. The trim removed 5 bases at V and 3 bases at J, leaving 8 bases unmatched. The germline CDR1 and CDR2 sequences are LNHDA and SQIVND (reference sequence). For the CDR3, the DNA is TGTGCCAGTAGTCACCCCCCACAGGGGGACTATGGCTACACCTTC. This sequence encodes CASSHPPQGDYGYTF.

This clonotype showed up many times. This sequence joins TRBV12-3 or TRBV12-4 and TRBJ2-3; D could derive from TRBD1 or TRBD2 (5 bases each). The CDR3 is made up of 18 amino acids. Deletions cut 1 base from V and 4 bases from J, with 21 bases between. CDR3 amino acids: CASSLVGGTSRRPDTQYF. The CDR3 nucleotides are TGTGCCAGCAGTTTAGTTGGGGGAACTAGTAGGAGGCCAGATACGCAGTATTTT.

This clonotype has a count of ten or more. CDR3 sequence reads: CASRARQGLGNEQYF. For the CDR3, the DNA is TGTGCCAGCAGAGCCAGACAGGGGCTAGGGAACGAGCAGTACTTC. This chain uses TRBV12-3 or TRBV12-4 with TRBJ2-7; TRBD1 matches 8 bases. This CDR3 has 15 amino acids. V dropped 6 bases and J dropped 5; count of bases not matched to a gene: 12.

The J gene is TRBJ1-3, the V gene TRBV25-1; D is uncertain. CDR1 MGHDK and CDR2 SYGVNS come from the germline V gene. CDR3 length: 18 amino acids. V dropped 4 bases and J dropped 0 bases, with 19 bases sitting between them. The CDR3 spells CASSGSPTGQSSGNTIYF. The CDR3 coding sequence is TGTGCCAGCAGTGGATCCCCCACGGGCCAGAGCTCTGGAAACACCATATATTTT.

This clonotype was seen ten or more times. The genes are TRBV20-1 and TRBJ2-7, with D possibly matching TRBD1 (5 bases). Trimming took 0 bases from V and 2 from J, leaving 11 bases between them. Germline-derived CDR1 and CDR2 are DFQATT and SNEGSKA (reference sequence). The CDR3 has 14 residues. The CDR3 is CSAREGQGTYEQYF. DNA of the CDR3: TGCAGTGCTAGAGAAGGGCAGGGAACCTACGAGCAGTACTTC.

This clonotype has at least ten counts. The chain uses TRBV20-1 and TRBJ1-2, with D unclear. This CDR3 comprises 13 residues. V was cut by 0 bases and J by 2 bases, with 7 bases left in between. Germline values: CDR1 DFQATT, CDR2 SNEGSKA (reference sequence). The DNA of the CDR3 is TGCAGTGCTAGAGATCAAGCCAACTATGGCTACACCTTC. This sequence encodes CSARDQANYGYTF.

This clonotype occurred many times. The chain recombines TRBV20-1 with TRBJ2-7, with TRBD2 matching 7 bases. The germline gives CDR1 DFQATT, CDR2 SNEGSKA (reference sequence). The CDR3 has 13 amino acids. V gave up 6 bases and J gave up 1 base; unmatched junction bases: 6. CDR3 residues: CSALSGASYEQYF. CDR3 sequence (DNA): TGCAGTGCCCTAAGCGGGGCTTCCTACGAGCAGTACTTC.

This clonotype showed up many times. The V and J genes are TRBV2 and TRBJ1-4; D not certain. V was pared by 3 bases and J by 0 bases, with 11 bases between. Germline values: CDR1 SNHLY, CDR2 FYNNEI. The CDR3 runs to 16 residues. The CDR3 DNA reads TGTGCCAGCAGTGAGTTTTACGTTGCAACTAATGAAAAACTGTTTTTT. This encodes CASSEFYVATNEKLFF.

In its sample, this clonotype was seen many times. The V and J genes are TRBV10-3 and TRBJ2-2; 13 bases line up with TRBD2. The CDR3 totals 18 residues. CDR1 and CDR2 from the germline V gene are ENHRY and SYGVKD. Trimming removed 4 bases from V and 0 bases from J; junction bases left unmatched: 5. This chain's CDR3 is CAISVLGLAGTNTGELFF. The DNA for the CDR3 is TGTGCCATCAGTGTCCTGGGACTAGCGGGAACGAACACCGGGGAGCTGTTTTTT.

This clonotype was seen repeatedly, ten times or more. The rearrangement joins TRBV12-3 or TRBV12-4 to TRBJ2-5; the match to TRBD2 covers 7 bases. The CDR3 length is 15 residues. J was trimmed by 3 bases and V by 5 bases; bases with no gene match: 9. CDR3 loop: CASSETGTTKETQYF. The CDR3 bases are TGTGCCAGCAGTGAGACCGGGACTACGAAAGAGACCCAGTACTTC.

This clonotype was seen once. The chain carries TRBV5-1 and TRBJ2-5; TRBD2 is a possible D gene (6 bases). Germline V CDR1 and CDR2: SGHRS, YFSETQ. V lost 3 bases and J 4 bases, leaving 16 bases between the germline ends. CDR3 length equals 15 residues. CDR3 sequence reads: CASSSGLPPGETQYF. CDR3 sequence (DNA): TGCGCCAGCAGCTCGGGACTCCCGCCAGGAGAGACCCAGTACTTC. Full variable domain (missing parts from reference TRBV5-1 and TRBJ2-5): KAGVTQTPRYLIKTRGQQVTLSCSPISGHRSVSWYQQTPGQGLQFLFEYFSETQRNKGNFPGRFSGRQFSNSRSEMNVSTLELGDSALYLCASSSGLPPGETQYFGPGTRLLVL.

This clonotype occurred a few times. The V and J genes are TRBV29-1 and TRBJ2-5, with 15 bases lining up with TRBD2. Germline V lookup: CDR1 SQVTM, CDR2 ANQGSEA. The CDR3 is 14 residues long. Trimming at V came to 6 bases and at J to 5 bases, leaving 4 bases not matched to a gene. The CDR3 DNA reads TGCAGCGTGGGACTAGCGGGAGGTGGGGAGACCCAGTACTTC. It yields the protein CSVGLAGGGETQYF.

This clonotype was detected ten times or more. The genes are TRBV27 and TRBJ1-2; D might be TRBD1 (5 bases). CDR1 is MNHEY and CDR2 is SMNVEV in the germline V gene (reference sequence). The CDR3 runs 14 residues. Trimming shortened V by 5 bases and J by 5 bases, and 15 bases separated the two germline ends. CDR3 coding DNA: TGTGCCAGCAGTCTAATTGCAGGGACGTATGGCTACACCTTC. Amino acid sequence: CASSLIAGTYGYTF.

Many counts were recorded for this clonotype. The chain uses TRBV28 and TRBJ2-1, with unresolved D. V dropped 6 bases and J dropped 6 bases, with 12 bases sitting between them. CDR3 length equals 13 residues. Germline V lookup: CDR1 MDHEN, CDR2 SYDVKM. The chain's CDR3 is CASRESGINEQFF. CDR3 nucleotide sequence: TGTGCCAGCAGGGAGTCAGGTATCAATGAGCAGTTCTTC.

In its sample, this clonotype was seen many times. The chain employs TRBV7-9 and TRBJ1-1, with unresolved D. The CDR3 is 15 residues long. The V gene lost 1 base and the J gene lost 5 bases, with 14 bases spanning the gap. The germline V gene has CDR1 SEHNR and CDR2 FQNEAQ (reference sequence). CDR3 DNA sequence: TGTGCCAGCAGCTTAGTTATTCTACCGGAGACTGAAGCTTTCTTT. As protein: CASSLVILPETEAFF.

This clonotype was seen ten or more times. The chain combines TRBV2 with TRBJ2-1; no reliable D call. The germline CDR1 and CDR2 sequences are SNHLY and FYNNEI. The CDR3 is 14 residues long. V was pared by 0 bases and J by 7 bases, with 10 bases between. CDR3 sequence: CASSEAPVANEQFF. In DNA form, the CDR3 reads TGTGCCAGCAGTGAAGCGCCGGTAGCAAATGAGCAGTTCTTC. Complete variable domain (other parts from reference TRBV2 and TRBJ2-1): EPEVTQTPSHQVTQMGQEVILRCVPISNHLYFYWYRQILGQKVEFLVSFYNNEISEKSEIFDDQFSVERPDGSNFTLKIRSTKLEDSAMYFCASSEAPVANEQFFGPGTRLTVL.

V and J are TRBV27 and TRBJ2-3, with D perhaps matching TRBD2 (6 bases). Trimming cost V 6 bases and J 0 bases, with 16 bases left between them. Per the germline V gene, CDR1 is MNHEY and CDR2 is SMNVEV (reference sequence). CDR3 length equals 16 residues. CDR3 in amino acids: CASREPSGSSTDTQYF. The CDR3 DNA sequence: TGTGCCAGCAGAGAGCCGAGCGGGTCTAGCACAGATACGCAGTATTTT.

This clonotype has a count of ten or more. The chain uses TRBV6-1 and TRBJ2-1; a weak D match, TRBD2 (5 bases). Germline V gives CDR1 MNHNS, CDR2 SASEGT. V was pared by 7 bases and J by 5 bases, with 12 bases between. CDR3 length equals 13 residues. The CDR3 here is CASTHGRDNEQFF. The DNA for the CDR3 is TGTGCCAGCACCCATGGGCGGGACAATGAGCAGTTCTTC.

J is TRBJ1-2 and V is TRBV7-9; 11 nucleotides match TRBD1. Germline V gene lookup returns CDR1 SEHNR and CDR2 FQNEAQ (reference sequence). V lost 5 bases and J lost 4; bases outside the gene matches: 15. The CDR3 runs 18 residues. The CDR3 protein is CASSHPGTGGLSGYGYTF. CDR3 bases: TGTGCCAGCAGCCACCCCGGGACAGGGGGACTATCGGGCTATGGCTACACCTTC.

In its sample, this clonotype was seen many times. V usage is TRBV14 and J usage is TRBJ1-2; TRBD1 agrees at 9 bases. The germline gives CDR1 SGHDN, CDR2 FVKESK. Losses at the gene ends were 6 bases for V and 10 bases for J; bases not matched to a gene: 9. This CDR3 is built from 13 residues. This chain's CDR3 is CASSWTGDSVYTF. The CDR3 nucleotides are TGTGCCAGCAGTTGGACAGGGGATTCGGTCTACACCTTC.

The V call is TRBV11-3, the J call TRBJ1-2, with 11 bases that match TRBD1. Looked up from germline, CDR1 is SGHNT and CDR2 is YENEEA. This CDR3 has 19 amino acids. Trimming took 0 bases from V and 2 from J; bases not matched to a gene: 11. The CDR3, as DNA: TGTGCCAGCAGCTTAGACCTTCGGGACAGGGGGTCGAACAACTATGGCTACACCTTC. This translates into CASSLDLRDRGSNNYGYTF.

The chain joins TRBV27 to TRBJ2-3, with 8 bases aligning to TRBD2. Germline CDR1 MNHEY, CDR2 SMNVEV (reference sequence). The J segment lost 4 bases and the V segment lost 3 bases, leaving 6 bases of the junction unmatched. This CDR3 has 15 amino acids. CDR3 loop: CASSFRTSMADTQYF. The CDR3 bases are TGTGCCAGCAGTTTCCGGACTAGCATGGCAGATACGCAGTATTTT.